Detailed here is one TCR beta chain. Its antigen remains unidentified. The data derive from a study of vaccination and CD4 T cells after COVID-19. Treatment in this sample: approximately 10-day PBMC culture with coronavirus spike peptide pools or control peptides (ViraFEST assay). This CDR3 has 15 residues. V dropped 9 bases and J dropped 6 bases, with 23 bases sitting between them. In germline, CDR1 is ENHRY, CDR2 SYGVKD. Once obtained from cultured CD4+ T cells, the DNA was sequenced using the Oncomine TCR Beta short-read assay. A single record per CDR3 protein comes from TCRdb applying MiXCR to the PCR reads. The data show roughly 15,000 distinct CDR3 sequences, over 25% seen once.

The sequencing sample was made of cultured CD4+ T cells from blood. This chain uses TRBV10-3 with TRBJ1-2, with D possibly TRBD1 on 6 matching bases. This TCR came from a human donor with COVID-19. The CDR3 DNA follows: TGTGCCATGACACAGGGAACAAGTGACAGCCATGGCTACACCTTC. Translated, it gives CAMTQGTSDSHGYTF.